Listed below are T cell receptor beta chains from one sample, sequenced in a study of early T cells in non-severe SARS-CoV-2 infection. TCRdb ran MiXCR on the 5' RACE reads and lists one entry per CDR3 protein. This repertoire shows about 69,000 distinct CDR3 sequences, about 10% found once; its top ten account for around 5.5%. Source material: whole blood. The receptor source for this set is an adult who was a healthcare worker with PCR-confirmed SARS-CoV-2 infection or an uninfected control (not recorded which). The CDR3 runs from the conserved cysteine through the conserved F or W. The D gene is left open where the match is weak. Expanded clones get a size class; other rows say once, few or many, or leave the size out.

TRBV6-2/TRBV6-3	TRBJ2-1	.	TRBD2	CASRGTSAYNEQFF	TGTGCCAGCAGGGGGACTAGCGCCTACAATGAGCAGTTCTTC
TRBV7-2	TRBJ2-1	many	.	CASSFKASANEQFF	TGTGCCAGCAGCTTTAAAGCCTCCGCCAATGAGCAGTTCTTC
TRBV7-2	TRBJ2-2	many	.	CASSLVGPAGSPLNTGELFF	TGTGCCAGCAGCTTAGTTGGACCCGCGGGCAGCCCTCTGAACACCGGGGAGCTGTTTTTT
TRBV19	TRBJ1-2	many	TRBD1	CASSTGQARYGYTF	TGTGCCAGTAGTACAGGACAGGCCCGCTATGGCTACACCTTC
TRBV6-5	TRBJ2-3	.	.	CASAYVPGTFTYF	TGTGCCAGCGCATACGTCCCCGGGACCTTCACATATTTT
TRBV11-2	TRBJ2-7	few	.	CASSLTRDEGRHEQYF	TGTGCCAGCAGCTTAACCAGGGATGAGGGCAGGCACGAGCAGTACTTC
TRBV19	TRBJ2-1	many	TRBD1	CATQGQRNYNEQFF	TGTGCCACCCAGGGACAGCGTAACTACAATGAGCAGTTCTTC
TRBV10-3	TRBJ2-7	few	TRBD2	CAAGLAGAHEQYF	TGTGCCGCGGGACTAGCGGGAGCCCACGAGCAGTACTTC
TRBV11-2	TRBJ2-3	few	TRBD2	CASSGVWTSGRDTDTQYF	TGTGCCAGCAGCGGGGTGTGGACTAGCGGGAGAGATACAGATACGCAGTATTTT
TRBV12-3/TRBV12-4	TRBJ2-1	few	TRBD2	CASRGSGRGYNEQFF	TGTGCCAGCAGAGGAAGCGGGAGAGGCTACAATGAGCAGTTCTTC
TRBV4-1	TRBJ2-7	many	.	CASSWDFNYEQYF	TGCGCCAGCAGTTGGGACTTCAACTACGAGCAGTACTTC
TRBV30	TRBJ2-3	many	.	CAWSYSTDTQYF	TGTGCCTGGAGCTATTCCACAGATACGCAGTATTTT
TRBV9	TRBJ2-2	many	TRBD2	CASSPQLATGELFF	TGTGCCAGCAGTCCCCAACTAGCGACCGGGGAGCTGTTTTTT
TRBV20-1	TRBJ1-1	.	.	CSATDRQNTEAFF	TGCAGTGCAACGGACAGACAGAACACTGAAGCTTTCTTT
TRBV29-1	TRBJ2-1	.	TRBD2	CSARLAGARLSNEQFF	TGCAGCGCCCGACTAGCGGGAGCCCGTTTAAGCAATGAGCAGTTCTTC
TRBV11-2	TRBJ2-2	.	.	CASSLVVSGELFF	TGTGCCAGCAGCTTAGTAGTCTCCGGGGAGCTGTTTTTT
TRBV7-2	TRBJ2-1	many	.	CAINGLSNYNEQFF	TGTGCCATCAACGGACTATCGAACTACAATGAGCAGTTCTTC
TRBV29-1	TRBJ2-1	few	.	CSAPGVGTTYNEQFF	TGCAGCGCCCCGGGGGTTGGGACAACCTACAATGAGCAGTTCTTC
TRBV6-1	TRBJ1-5	few	.	CASNWGNQPQHF	TGTGCCAGTAACTGGGGGAATCAGCCCCAGCATTTT
TRBV7-3	TRBJ2-2	few	.	CASSLSAGTNTGELFF	TGTGCCAGCAGCTTATCAGCAGGGACGAACACCGGGGAGCTGTTTTTT
TRBV7-9	TRBJ1-2	few	.	CASSLGQEYYGYTF	TGTGCCAGCAGCCTTGGTCAGGAGTACTATGGCTACACCTTC
TRBV5-1	TRBJ2-2	many	.	CASHQSDTGELFF	TGCGCCAGCCACCAATCTGACACCGGGGAGCTGTTTTTT
TRBV11-2	TRBJ2-7	.	.	CASSSGNYEQYF	TGTGCCAGCAGCTCAGGGAACTACGAGCAGTACTTC
TRBV20-1	TRBJ1-1	.	.	CSATGGQIEAFF	TGCAGTGCTACTGGAGGGCAGATTGAAGCTTTCTTT
TRBV2	TRBJ2-2	few	.	CASSGAGTSNTGELFF	TGTGCCAGCAGTGGGGCGGGGACTTCGAACACCGGGGAGCTGTTTTTT
TRBV7-2	TRBJ2-7	many	.	CASSLGYYEQYF	TGTGCCAGCAGCTTAGGCTACTACGAGCAGTACTTC
TRBV15	TRBJ1-5	many	TRBD1	CATSRDDFEDRWMSRQPQHF	TGTGCCACCAGCAGAGATGACTTTGAGGACAGGTGGATGTCCAGGCAGCCCCAGCATTTT
TRBV7-3	TRBJ2-1	many	TRBD2	CASSILAGAYNEQFF	TGTGCCAGCAGCATACTAGCGGGAGCCTACAATGAGCAGTTCTTC
TRBV29-1	TRBJ1-2	many	.	CSVDTGGYTF	TGCAGCGTTGACACAGGAGGCTACACCTTC
TRBV6-1	TRBJ2-2	few	.	CASSEDGVTGELFF	TGTGCCAGCAGTGAAGACGGGGTCACCGGGGAGCTGTTTTTT
TRBV12-3/TRBV12-4	TRBJ2-7	.	.	CASSSKQGSLYEQYF	TGTGCCAGCAGTTCCAAACAGGGTTCCCTTTACGAGCAGTACTTC
TRBV18	TRBJ1-1	.	.	CASSTGAEAFF	TGTGCCAGCTCAACGGGGGCTGAAGCTTTCTTT
TRBV18	TRBJ2-7	.	TRBD1	CASSLGQGSHEQYF	TGTGCCAGCTCACTAGGACAGGGGAGCCACGAGCAGTACTTC
TRBV29-1	TRBJ2-3	few	TRBD2	CSVDREVGTDTQYF	TGCAGCGTTGACCGGGAGGTAGGAACAGATACGCAGTATTTT
TRBV11-2	TRBJ2-5	.	.	CASSPPGQQETQYF	TGTGCCAGCAGCCCGCCAGGACAACAAGAGACCCAGTACTTC
TRBV5-6	TRBJ2-2	many	.	CASSLVVGGELFF	TGTGCCAGCAGCTTGGTGGTGGGCGGGGAGCTGTTTTTT
TRBV6-1	TRBJ1-5	.	.	CASSEVFNQPQHF	TGTGCCAGCAGTGAAGTATTCAATCAGCCCCAGCATTTT
TRBV20-1	TRBJ2-7	many	.	CSARGKGRGYEQYF	TGCAGTGCTAGAGGGAAAGGCCGGGGATACGAGCAGTACTTC
TRBV18	TRBJ2-1	few	TRBD2	CASSFRRGLAGSLSYNEQFF	TGTGCCAGCTCTTTCCGACGGGGACTAGCGGGAAGTTTGTCCTACAATGAGCAGTTCTTC
TRBV14	TRBJ1-1	many	.	CASSRRAGNANTEAFF	TGTGCCAGCAGCAGACGGGCAGGGAACGCGAACACTGAAGCTTTCTTT
TRBV5-5	TRBJ2-7	few	.	CASSYPGDSYEQYF	TGTGCCAGCAGCTACCCAGGGGATTCCTACGAGCAGTACTTC
TRBV20-1	TRBJ2-5	many	TRBD2	CSAPAGTSSRTQYF	TGCAGTGCCCCGGCCGGGACTAGTAGTCGGACCCAGTACTTC
TRBV15	TRBJ2-5	many	.	CATSRYETQYF	TGTGCCACCAGCAGATACGAGACCCAGTACTTC
TRBV7-2	TRBJ2-4	.	.	CASSSQIGNTQGNIQYF	TGTGCCAGCAGCTCCCAAATAGGGAACACCCAGGGAAACATTCAGTACTTC
TRBV29-1	TRBJ1-2	.	.	CSVELVNYGYTF	TGCAGCGTTGAACTAGTTAACTATGGCTACACCTTC
TRBV27	TRBJ1-4	.	TRBD1	CASRSGTGGREKLFF	TGTGCCAGCAGATCCGGGACAGGGGGGCGGGAAAAACTGTTTTTT
TRBV4-3	TRBJ1-5	many	.	CASSQDTASNQPQHF	TGCGCCAGCAGCCAAGATACGGCAAGCAATCAGCCCCAGCATTTT
TRBV3-1	TRBJ2-5	many	TRBD2	CASSQEMLAGPNQETQYF	TGTGCCAGCAGCCAGGAAATGCTAGCGGGACCAAACCAAGAGACCCAGTACTTC
TRBV4-1	TRBJ2-5	many	.	CASSSTSQETQYF	TGCGCCAGCAGCTCGACTAGCCAAGAGACCCAGTACTTC
TRBV6-5	TRBJ1-2	many	.	CASRGNYGYTF	TGTGCCAGCAGGGGAAACTATGGCTACACCTTC
TRBV20-1	TRBJ1-2	many	TRBD1	CSAAPGTGGSGGYTF	TGCAGTGCCGCTCCCGGGACAGGGGGTTCTGGCGGCTACACCTTC
TRBV5-1	TRBJ2-7	few	.	CASSARELESYEQYF	TGCGCCAGCAGCGCCCGGGAGCTCGAATCCTACGAGCAGTACTTC
TRBV7-8	TRBJ2-1	few	.	CASSSLGGGDEQFF	TGTGCCAGCAGCTCTTTGGGGGGCGGGGATGAGCAGTTCTTC